Presented here are 17 T cell receptor beta chains from one specimen sequenced in a study of early T cells in non-severe SARS-CoV-2 infection. MiXCR, run by TCRdb on the 5' RACE reads, gives a single entry per CDR3 protein. The table includes about 50,000 distinct CDR3 sequences, around 12% detected once. The source was whole blood, collected at baseline. The receptors were gathered from an adult who was a healthcare worker with PCR-confirmed SARS-CoV-2 infection or an uninfected control (not recorded which).

This clonotype was observed many times. The V and J genes are TRBV29-1 and TRBJ1-1; tentative D call: TRBD1 (6 bases). V gave up 4 bases and J gave up 5 bases, with 20 bases separating them. CDR3 length equals 15 residues. Germline CDR1 SQVTM, CDR2 ANQGSEA. The DNA for the CDR3 is TGCAGCGTTGTGGGCCCCCCGGGCAGGGGAACTGAAGCTTTCTTT. This translates into CSVVGPPGRGTEAFF.

The V gene is TRBV11-2, the J gene TRBJ2-7, with TRBD1 matching 7 bases. V gave up 0 bases and J gave up 3 bases; unmatched junction bases: 2. CDR1 SGHAT and CDR2 FQNNGV come from the germline V gene. This CDR3 is built from 14 residues. In DNA, the CDR3 is TGTGCCAGCAGCTTAGATCGGACAGGCTACGAGCAGTACTTC. Its translation is CASSLDRTGYEQYF.

The chain couples TRBV12-3 or TRBV12-4 to TRBJ2-1; no clear D. The CDR3 spans 13 residues. Trimming took off 1 base at V and 5 bases at J, with 6 bases between the two ends. The CDR3 sequence: CASSLGVNNEQFF. In DNA, the CDR3 is TGTGCCAGCAGTTTAGGGGTTAACAATGAGCAGTTCTTC.

In this sample, this clonotype turned up many times. The chain carries TRBV25-1 and TRBJ2-7; D is perhaps TRBD2 (7 bases). The germline V and J ends were trimmed by 1 base and 7 bases, with 14 bases remaining between them. The CDR3 runs 14 residues. Germline CDR1 reads MGHDK; CDR2 reads SYGVNS. The CDR3 reads CASSEFAGAKEQYF. In DNA form, the CDR3 reads TGTGCCAGCAGTGAATTTGCGGGGGCTAAGGAGCAGTACTTC.

The chain is built from TRBV6-6 and TRBJ2-7, with 7 bases fitting TRBD1. The length of the CDR3 is 17 residues. The germline V gene has CDR1 MNHNY and CDR2 SVGAGI (reference sequence). V was clipped by 5 bases and J by 2 bases; unmatched bases: 15. Here the CDR3 DNA reads TGTGCCAGCAGTAACCCGAGCCTCGGGGACAGAGCCTACGAGCAGTACTTC. Its translation is CASSNPSLGDRAYEQYF.

The J gene is TRBJ2-1, the V gene TRBV24-1; 11 nucleotides line up with TRBD2. CDR1 is KGHDR, CDR2 SFDVKD, per germline. CDR3 length: 17 amino acids. Trimming took 2 bases from V and 10 from J; bases not matched to a gene: 12. CDR3 loop: CATSDSPTSGSRKEQFF. CDR3 DNA: TGTGCCACCAGTGATTCCCCAACTAGCGGGAGCAGGAAAGAGCAGTTCTTC.

This rearrangement joins TRBV5-6 to TRBJ1-1; the D is unclear. The germline V gene has CDR1 SGHDT and CDR2 YYEEEE. The CDR3 runs 14 residues. Trimming took 4 bases from V and 1 from J, leaving 11 bases between them. CDR3 region: CASSPTRENTEAFF. For the CDR3, the DNA is TGTGCCAGCAGCCCTACAAGGGAGAACACTGAAGCTTTCTTT. The complete variable domain, with remaining parts taken from reference TRBV5-6 and TRBJ1-1, reads DAGVTQSPTHLIKTRGQQVTLRCSPKSGHDTVSWYQQALGQGPQFIFQYYEEEERQRGNFPDRFSGHQFPNYSSELNVNALLLGDSALYLCASSPTRENTEAFFGQGTRLTVV.

The rearrangement links TRBV7-8 to TRBJ2-2, with D perhaps TRBD1 or TRBD2 (5 bases each). The germline V gene encodes CDR1 SGHVS and CDR2 FQNEAQ. Deletions cut 0 bases from V and 4 bases from J, with 12 bases between. The CDR3 length is 16 residues. The CDR3 sequence is CASSLAWAGTTGELFF. The CDR3 DNA follows: TGTGCCAGCAGCTTAGCTTGGGCAGGGACCACCGGGGAGCTGTTTTTT.

A single count supports this clonotype. V usage is TRBV4-1 and J usage is TRBJ2-7; 13 nucleotides line up with TRBD2. The V gene end was trimmed by 0 bases and the J gene end by 3 bases; junction bases not matched to a gene: 8. The germline V gene has CDR1 MGHRA and CDR2 YSYEKL. The length of the CDR3 is 18 residues. The CDR3, as DNA: TGCGCCAGCAGCCAAGAGTACACTAGCGGGAGGGCCAGCTACGAGCAGTACTTC. This codes for CASSQEYTSGRASYEQYF.

The table lists this clonotype with many counts. The chain recombines TRBV12-5 with TRBJ1-1; the D gene is possibly TRBD1 (6 bases). The CDR3 loop spans 14 amino acids. The germline V gene encodes CDR1 LGHNT and CDR2 FRNRAP. The ends were cut back, 6 bases at V and 0 bases at J, with 11 bases in the middle. The CDR3 region has the DNA TGTGCTAGTGGAAAGGAGGGGGTGAACACTGAAGCTTTCTTT. It codes for CASGKEGVNTEAFF.

This clonotype was seen ten or more times. This chain uses TRBV12-3 or TRBV12-4 with TRBJ2-7; D is unresolved. The CDR3 length is 13 residues. Trimming stripped 5 bases from V and 8 bases from J, with 16 bases between. In DNA form, the CDR3 reads TGTGCCAGCAGTCTGGACGGCCCCAGCAAGCAGTACTTC. It yields the protein CASSLDGPSKQYF.

This clonotype has only a few counts. This chain links TRBV29-1 with TRBJ2-7; 8 nucleotides match TRBD1. V lost 6 bases and J lost 3; bases outside the gene matches: 1. This CDR3 has 11 residues. Germline CDR1 and CDR2: SQVTM and ANQGSEA. CDR3 sequence reads: CSVDRDYEQYF. The CDR3 bases are TGCAGCGTGGACAGGGACTACGAGCAGTACTTC.

This clonotype was counted ten times or more. CDR3 sequence reads: CASSFQYEQYF. DNA of the CDR3: TGTGCCAGCAGTTTTCAGTACGAGCAGTACTTC. The J gene is TRBJ2-7, the V gene TRBV7-3; D remains ambiguous. The CDR3 is 11 residues long. Germline V gives CDR1 SGHTA, CDR2 FQGTGA. The V end lost 6 bases, the J end lost 4 bases, and 7 bases lay between the germline ends. Looking up the rest from reference TRBV7-3 and TRBJ2-7 gives the full variable domain: GAGVSQTPSNKVTEKGKYVELRCDPISGHTALYWYRQSLGQGPEFLIYFQGTGAADDSGLPNDRFFAVRPEGSVSTLKIQRTERGDSAVYLCASSFQYEQYFGPGTRLTVT.

This clonotype was counted ten times or more. This sequence joins TRBV20-1 and TRBJ2-1; 10 bases agree with TRBD2. The CDR3 consists of 13 residues. Looked up from germline, CDR1 is DFQATT and CDR2 is SNEGSKA (reference sequence). V lost 6 bases and J lost 7; bases outside the gene matches: 6. The CDR3 region is CSAPPSGRNEQFF. In DNA form, the CDR3 reads TGCAGTGCCCCCCCTAGCGGGAGAAATGAGCAGTTCTTC.

This clonotype was observed a few times. This chain connects TRBV11-2 to TRBJ1-1; D call uncertain. The ends were cut back, 2 bases at V and 3 bases at J, with 7 bases in the middle. In germline, CDR1 is SGHAT, CDR2 FQNNGV. CDR3 length: 13 residues. In DNA, the CDR3 is TGTGCCAGCAGCTTATGGCGGCACACTGAAGCTTTCTTT. It codes for CASSLWRHTEAFF.

This clonotype was detected many times. CDR3 in amino acids: CASSLVSGRPTDTQYF. The CDR3, as DNA: TGCGCCAGCAGCTTGGTTAGCGGGAGGCCCACAGATACGCAGTATTTT. V gene TRBV5-1 combines with J gene TRBJ2-3; 10 nucleotides align to TRBD2. V was pared by 0 bases and J by 2 bases, with 3 bases of the junction left unmatched. This CDR3 is 16 amino acids long. The germline V gene encodes CDR1 SGHRS and CDR2 YFSETQ.

This clonotype was detected many times. The chain recombines TRBV27 with TRBJ1-1; D gene unclear. The CDR3 loop spans 14 amino acids. Per the germline V gene, CDR1 is MNHEY and CDR2 is SMNVEV (reference sequence). The V end was cut by 4 bases, the J end by 9 bases, with 18 bases between. CDR3 in DNA: TGTGCCAGCAGTTATTTGGCCCAGATGCGTCAAGCTTTCTTT. As protein: CASSYLAQMRQAFF.